This T cell receptor beta chain was observed in a study of long-term antiretroviral therapy in people with HIV. Germline V gene sequence: CDR1 SGHDT, CDR2 YYEEEE. Trimming took 4 bases from V and 2 from J, leaving 17 bases between them. The CDR3 has 16 residues. Survey-level resolution applied to immunoSEQ assay v3.0. Libraries were prepared by immunoSEQ multiplex PCR; TCRdb keeps only in-frame clonotypes and omits some of them. This sample has some 30,000 clones, with around 92% found just once. The input for sequencing was unsorted PBMCs, taken around 7.4 years after starting antiretroviral therapy. This clonotype originated in a man between 45 and 60 years old with HIV. The V gene is TRBV5-6, the J gene TRBJ2-3; D is perhaps TRBD2 (7 bases). CDR3: CASSPVGRGDTDTQYF. The CDR3 nucleotides read TGTGCCAGCAGCCCCGTGGGGAGGGGGGACACAGATACGCAGTATTTT.